This T cell receptor beta chain derives from a study of OX40 agonist ivuxolimab in advanced cancers. Per germline, CDR1 SEHNR and CDR2 FQNEAQ (reference sequence). This CDR3 comprises 16 residues. V dropped 4 bases and J dropped 3 bases, with 19 bases sitting between them. The assay was immunoSEQ multiplex PCR, and TCRdb's table has in-frame clones only and misses some. Altogether about 52,000 clones are present, approximately 92% being singletons, with the ten largest covering roughly a quarter. The sample in question was CD4+ or CD8+ T cells sorted from blood, obtained in a trial of the OX40 agonist ivuxolimab. The chain is built from TRBV7-9 and TRBJ2-7; maybe TRBD1 (6 bases). The receptor was isolated from an adult with an advanced solid tumor such as melanoma, head and neck, liver or kidney cancer. The DNA for the CDR3 is TGTGCCAGCAGCTACACAGGGTTAGGGTTTGACTACGAGCAGTACTTC. Translation gives CASSYTGLGFDYEQYF.